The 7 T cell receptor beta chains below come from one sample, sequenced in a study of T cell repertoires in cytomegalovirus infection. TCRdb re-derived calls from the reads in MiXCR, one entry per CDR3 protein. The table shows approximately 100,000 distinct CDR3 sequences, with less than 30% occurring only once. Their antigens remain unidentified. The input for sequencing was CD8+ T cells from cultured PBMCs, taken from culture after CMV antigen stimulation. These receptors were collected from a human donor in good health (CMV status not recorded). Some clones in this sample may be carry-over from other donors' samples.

DNA of the CDR3: TGTGCCAGCAGTCAGACCAGGCTCTCGGTCACAGATACGCAGTATTTT. Translated, it gives CASSQTRLSVTDTQYF. The genes are TRBV27 and TRBJ2-3, with D unclear. The germline CDR1 and CDR2 sequences are MNHEY and SMNVEV (reference sequence). The CDR3 totals 16 residues. V lost 5 bases and J lost 2, with 17 bases in between.

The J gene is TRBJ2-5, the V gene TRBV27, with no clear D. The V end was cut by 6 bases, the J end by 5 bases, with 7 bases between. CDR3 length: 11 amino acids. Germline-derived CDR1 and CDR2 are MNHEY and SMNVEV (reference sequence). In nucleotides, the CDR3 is TGTGCCAGCAGGGTTGGGGAGACCCAGTACTTC. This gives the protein CASRVGETQYF.

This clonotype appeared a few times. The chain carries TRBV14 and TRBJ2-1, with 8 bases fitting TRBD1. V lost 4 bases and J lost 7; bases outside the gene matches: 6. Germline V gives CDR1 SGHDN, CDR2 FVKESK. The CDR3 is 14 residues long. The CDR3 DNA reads TGTGCCAGCAGCCCTTGGACAGGGAGTAATGAGCAGTTCTTC. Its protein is CASSPWTGSNEQFF. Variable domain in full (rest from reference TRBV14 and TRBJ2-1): EAGVTQFPSHSVIEKGQTVTLRCDPISGHDNLYWYRRVMGKEIKFLLHFVKESKQDESGMPNNRFLAERTGGTYSTLKVQPAELEDSGVYFCASSPWTGSNEQFFGPGTRLTVL.

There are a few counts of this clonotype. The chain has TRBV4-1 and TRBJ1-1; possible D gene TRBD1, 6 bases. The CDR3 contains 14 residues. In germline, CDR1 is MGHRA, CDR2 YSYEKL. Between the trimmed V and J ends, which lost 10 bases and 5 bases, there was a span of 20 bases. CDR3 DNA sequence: TGCGCCACCAGGGGCTTTGGAACGAGGACTGAAGCTTTCTTT. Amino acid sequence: CATRGFGTRTEAFF.

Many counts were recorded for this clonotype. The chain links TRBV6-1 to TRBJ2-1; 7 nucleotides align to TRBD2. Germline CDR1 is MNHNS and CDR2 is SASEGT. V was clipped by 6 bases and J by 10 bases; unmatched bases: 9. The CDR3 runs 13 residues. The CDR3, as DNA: TGTGCCAGCAGCCCGGGACTAATCGGAGAGCAGTTCTTC. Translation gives CASSPGLIGEQFF.

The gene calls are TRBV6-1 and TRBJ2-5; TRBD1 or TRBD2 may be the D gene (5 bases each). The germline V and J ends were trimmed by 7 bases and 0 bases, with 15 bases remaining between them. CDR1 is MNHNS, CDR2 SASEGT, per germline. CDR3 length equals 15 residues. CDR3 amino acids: CASTRGVMYQETQYF. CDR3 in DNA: TGTGCCAGCACAAGAGGGGTTATGTACCAAGAGACCCAGTACTTC.

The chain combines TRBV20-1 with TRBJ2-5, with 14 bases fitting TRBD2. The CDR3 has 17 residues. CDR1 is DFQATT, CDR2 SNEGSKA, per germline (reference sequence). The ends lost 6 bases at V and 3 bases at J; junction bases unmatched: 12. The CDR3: CSALGLAGGKFEETQYF. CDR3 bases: TGCAGTGCATTAGGACTAGCGGGGGGAAAATTCGAAGAGACCCAGTACTTC.